This TCR beta chain was found in a study of glioma-infiltrating T cells after dendritic cell vaccination. Study as a whole: At biweekly intervals, patients got three intradermal dendritic cell vaccine injections.

The table came from immunoSEQ multiplex PCR; TCRdb's copy has only in-frame clones and leaves some out. Counted here are fewer than 110,000 clones, around 81% occurring once; the ten biggest clones make up over 9.5%. Blood PBMC samples: pre-vaccination, two weeks post third vaccination, and at tumor progression. The receptor was isolated from a human donor with glioblastoma. The source material was blood, sampled before dendritic cell vaccination.

CDR3 nucleotide sequence: TGTGCCAGCAGTTCCTCAGGGGTGACGGCCTACGAGCAGTACTTC. Translated, it gives CASSSSGVTAYEQYF. This chain links TRBV27 with TRBJ2-7; possible D gene TRBD1, 6 bases. The V gene's germline CDR1 is MNHEY and CDR2 SMNVEV (reference sequence). V was shortened by 4 bases and J by 2 bases, with 15 bases between the two germline ends. CDR3 length equals 15 residues.